These 18 T cell receptor beta chains came from one sample sequenced in a study of cytomegalovirus exposure and HLA in healthy donors. Researchers ran the PCR with 60 Vbeta and 13 Jbeta primers. Sequencing was performed with immunoSEQ multiplex PCR; in TCRdb, only in-frame clones are kept and a portion is missing. The repertoire holds approximately 82,000 clones, with about three fifths as singletons. The sample taken for sequencing was PBMCs. The receptors come from a woman between 25 and 40 years old in good health and CMV-seropositive.

This chain links TRBV27 with TRBJ2-4; D is unresolved. The CDR3 contains 16 residues. The V end was cut by 3 bases, the J end by 2 bases, with 14 bases between. CDR1 and CDR2 (germline): MNHEY, SMNVEV (reference sequence). The CDR3 loop reads CASSFLGSGTKNIQYF. The CDR3, as DNA: TGTGCCAGCAGTTTTTTGGGTTCAGGCACCAAAAACATTCAGTACTTC.

This clone appeared once. V is TRBV11-3 and J is TRBJ2-1, with D possibly TRBD1 on 5 matching bases. This CDR3 comprises 15 residues. Germline V gene lookup returns CDR1 SGHNT and CDR2 YENEEA. The V end lost 1 base, the J end lost 0 bases, and 7 bases lay between the germline ends. For the CDR3, the DNA is TGTGCCAGCAGCTTAGGGGGCAGCTCCTACAATGAGCAGTTCTTC. This gives the protein CASSLGGSSYNEQFF.

This clone occurred once. The chain has TRBV6-5 and TRBJ2-1; 10 positions agree with TRBD2. CDR1 and CDR2 (germline): MNHEY, SVGAGI. The J segment lost 3 bases and the V segment lost 2 bases, leaving 1 base of the junction unmatched. The CDR3 is made up of 15 amino acids. Written as DNA, the CDR3 is TGTGCCAGCAGTTACAAGCGGGGGGGCTACAATGAGCAGTTCTTC. Translated, it gives CASSYKRGGYNEQFF.

The chain carries TRBV18 and TRBJ1-5; maybe TRBD1 (5 bases). V was cut by 3 bases and J by 4 bases, with 13 bases left in between. The CDR3 runs 15 residues. The germline V gene has CDR1 KGHSH and CDR2 LQKENI. The CDR3 sequence: CASSPGTGGNQPQHF. CDR3 nucleotides: TGTGCCAGCTCACCTGGCACAGGTGGGAATCAGCCCCAGCATTTT.

This clone was picked up a small number of times. The chain couples TRBV29-1 to TRBJ1-1, with D perhaps matching TRBD1 (5 bases). Germline V gene lookup returns CDR1 SQVTM and CDR2 ANQGSEA. V was clipped by 3 bases and J by 3 bases, with 17 bases between them. This CDR3 spans 15 amino acids. CDR3 nucleotides: TGCAGCGTTGACTCTGGCGCCGCGGGGGACACTGAAGCTTTCTTT. Protein: CSVDSGAAGDTEAFF.

The CDR3 reads CASSLVLAGRTGELFF. As DNA, the CDR3 is TGCGCCAGCAGCTTGGTCCTAGCGGGGAGAACCGGGGAGCTGTTTTTT. J is TRBJ2-2 and V is TRBV5-1; 9 nucleotides align to TRBD2. From germline, CDR1 is SGHRS and CDR2 YFSETQ. Losses at the gene ends were 0 bases for V and 5 bases for J; bases not matched to a gene: 5. The CDR3 has 16 amino acids.

The chain joins TRBV7-8 to TRBJ1-5; perhaps TRBD1 as D (5 bases). CDR3 size: 17 residues. CDR1 SGHVS and CDR2 FQNEAQ come from the germline V gene. Trimming took off 2 bases at V and 3 bases at J, with 17 bases between the two ends. CDR3 loop: CASSLWRWEGSNQPQHF. For the CDR3, the DNA is TGTGCCAGCAGCTTATGGCGATGGGAGGGGTCCAATCAGCCCCAGCATTTT.

This clone was recorded a few times. The chain is built from TRBV28 and TRBJ2-1; D is possibly TRBD2 (6 bases). The V end lost 4 bases, the J end lost 4 bases, and 14 bases lay between the germline ends. This CDR3 contains 15 residues. The germline V gene has CDR1 MDHEN and CDR2 SYDVKM. The CDR3 coding sequence is TGTGCCAGCAGTTCACCGGGACTGGGGTACAATGAGCAGTTCTTC. Translation: CASSSPGLGYNEQFF.

This chain connects TRBV7-2 to TRBJ2-1; 9 bases line up with TRBD1. Germline CDR1 is SGHTA and CDR2 is FQGNSA. V lost 5 bases, J lost 7 bases, and 12 bases stayed unmatched. The CDR3 runs to 16 residues. CDR3 in DNA: TGTGCCAGCAGCCAAAGGGCCGTGACAGGGGGGAATGAGCAGTTCTTC. This translates into CASSQRAVTGGNEQFF.

The CDR3 protein is CATSRVPDRGTDTQYF. The CDR3 DNA reads TGTGCCACCAGCAGAGTACCAGATAGGGGAACAGATACGCAGTATTTT. The J gene is TRBJ2-3, the V gene TRBV15, with D possibly matching TRBD1 (5 bases). The germline V and J ends were trimmed by 1 base and 3 bases, with 14 bases remaining between them. Germline CDR1 reads LNHNV; CDR2 reads YYDKDF (reference sequence). This CDR3 region has 16 residues.

The V gene is TRBV10-3, the J gene TRBJ2-3; D might be TRBD2 (6 bases). The CDR3 length is 16 residues. Germline V gives CDR1 ENHRY, CDR2 SYGVKD. Between the trimmed V and J ends, which lost 3 bases and 0 bases, there was a span of 13 bases. The CDR3 DNA follows: TGTGCCATCAGTGACGCCAAGGGGACTAGCACAGATACGCAGTATTTT. It encodes CAISDAKGTSTDTQYF.

The chain joins TRBV30 to TRBJ2-5; 10 nucleotides agree with TRBD2. With V trimmed by 8 bases and J by 5 bases, 8 bases remained unmatched. Germline lookup yields CDR1 GTSNPN and CDR2 SVGIG (reference sequence). The length of the CDR3 is 13 residues. In nucleotides, the CDR3 is TGTGCCCAGAGCGGGGGGGCCTCGGAGACCCAGTACTTC. This translates into CAQSGGASETQYF.

In nucleotides, the CDR3 is TGTGCCAGTAGTACGATGGGACAGTATAATGAAAAACTGTTTTTT. This codes for CASSTMGQYNEKLFF. The V gene is TRBV19, the J gene TRBJ1-4; 7 bases fit TRBD1. CDR3 length equals 15 residues. Germline-derived CDR1 and CDR2 are LNHDA and SQIVND (reference sequence). Unmatched junction bases numbered 6, after V lost 4 bases and J lost 4 bases.

There are a few counts of this clone. The chain links TRBV9 to TRBJ2-1, with unresolved D. Per the germline V gene, CDR1 is SGDLS and CDR2 is YYNGEE. The CDR3 covers 13 residues. Trimming pared 0 bases from V and 9 bases from J, leaving 10 bases between. The CDR3 DNA reads as TGTGCCAGCAGCGTAGATTTCGCGCGTGAGCAGTTCTTC. Translated, it gives CASSVDFAREQFF.

This clone is a singleton in its sample. The rearrangement uses TRBV28 and TRBJ1-5; D is unresolved. The CDR3 extends over 14 amino acids. CDR1 MDHEN and CDR2 SYDVKM come from the germline V gene. V dropped 5 bases and J dropped 11 bases, with 19 bases sitting between them. The CDR3 sequence is CASSVSGPPSTQHF. The DNA for the CDR3 is TGTGCCAGCAGTGTAAGCGGACCCCCATCGACCCAGCATTTT.

This clone was counted a few times. The chain couples TRBV5-1 to TRBJ1-5, with no clear D. Germline-derived CDR1 and CDR2 are SGHRS and YFSETQ. The CDR3 spans 15 residues. Trimming left V 0 bases short and J 1 base short, with 8 bases between. CDR3 protein: CASSLDRLSNQPQHF. The CDR3, as DNA: TGCGCCAGCAGCTTGGATCGGTTGAGCAATCAGCCCCAGCATTTT.

This clone has only one observation. V and J are TRBV28 and TRBJ1-3, with D hard to call. V lost 4 bases to trimming and J lost 1 base, with 8 bases between them. The CDR3 has 14 amino acids. Germline V lookup: CDR1 MDHEN, CDR2 SYDVKM. CDR3 region: CASSSPTSGNTIYF. In DNA, the CDR3 is TGTGCCAGCAGTTCCCCTACGTCTGGAAACACCATATATTTT.

The CDR3 nucleotides read TGTGCCACCGAACAGAGCTCCTATAATTCACCCCTCCACTTT. Translated, it gives CATEQSSYNSPLHF. V is TRBV7-9 and J is TRBJ1-6; D gene ambiguous. From germline, CDR1 is SEHNR and CDR2 FQNEAQ (reference sequence). This CDR3 has 14 amino acids. The V gene lost 10 bases and the J gene lost 0 bases, with 10 bases spanning the gap. The full variable domain, rest sourced from reference TRBV7-9 and TRBJ1-6, is DTGVSQNPRHKITKRGQNVTFRCDPISEHNRLYWYRQTLGQGPEFLTYFQNEAQLEKSRLLSDRFSAERPKGSFSTLEIQRTEQGDSAMYLCATEQSSYNSPLHFGNGTRLTVT.